Listed below are T cell receptor beta chains from one sample, sequenced in a study of CD8 T cells in ankylosing spondylitis. MiXCR, applied by TCRdb to the 5' RACE reads, yields one record per CDR3 protein. The sample yields 250,000 to 350,000 distinct CDR3 sequences, roughly 20% seen once. Sequences were obtained from blood, either unsorted or a sorted T cell fraction (not recorded which). All receptors come from a female donor with ankylosing spondylitis or in good health (not recorded which). Each CDR3 is given with its conserved first and last residue. Fields, in order: V gene, D gene, clone size, CDR3 length, J gene, CDR3 protein, CDR3 DNA. A D gene is named only where the DNA matches it firmly. Some rows mark clone size as missing; the rest say once, few, many or name a class of expanded clone.

>TRBV7-2|TRBD1|few|15|TRBJ1-2
CASSRQGLTYYGYTF
TGTGCCAGCAGCCGACAGGGGCTAACTTACTATGGCTACACCTTC
>TRBV5-6|TRBD2|.|15|TRBJ2-7
CASSLFVGAGAEQYF
TGTGCCAGCAGCTTGTTCGTTGGAGCGGGAGCCGAGCAGTACTTC
>TRBV29-1|.|many|11|TRBJ1-1
CSVVRRPEAFF
TGCAGCGTTGTAAGGAGGCCCGAAGCTTTCTTT
>TRBV6-5|.|many|12|TRBJ1-1
CASSQPDSQAFF
TGTGCCAGCAGTCAACCAGACAGCCAAGCTTTCTTT
>TRBV5-5|.|.|12|TRBJ1-1
CASSLRDPEAFF
TGTGCCAGCAGCTTGCGAGACCCAGAAGCTTTCTTT
>TRBV20-1|.|few|15|TRBJ1-3
CSARVGLSSGNTIYF
TGCAGTGCTAGAGTAGGGCTTAGCTCTGGAAACACCATATATTTT
>TRBV2|.|.|13|TRBJ2-1
CASNRASENEQFF
TGTGCCAGCAATCGGGCTAGCGAGAATGAGCAGTTCTTC
>TRBV4-2|TRBD2|.|16|TRBJ2-3
CASSSYRGLAPDTQYF
TGTGCCAGCAGCTCATACCGGGGACTAGCCCCAGATACGCAGTATTTT
>TRBV7-3|.|.|14|TRBJ2-1
CASSNDRYGNEQFF
TGTGCCAGCAGCAACGACAGGTACGGGAATGAGCAGTTCTTC
>TRBV5-6|TRBD1|.|13|TRBJ1-2
CASSQGVWAGYTF
TGTGCCAGCAGTCAGGGGGTGTGGGCTGGCTACACCTTC
>TRBV20-1|TRBD1|.|12|TRBJ1-1
CSSEQGASEAFF
TGCAGTTCGGAACAGGGGGCGTCTGAAGCTTTCTTT
>TRBV20-1|.|few|12|TRBJ2-2
CSGREGTGELFF
TGCAGTGGGCGGGAAGGCACCGGGGAGCTGTTTTTT
>TRBV20-1|TRBD2|.|18|TRBJ2-3
CSALSTWTSGTSTDTQYF
TGCAGTGCTTTATCAACCTGGACTAGCGGAACTAGCACAGATACGCAGTATTTT
>TRBV15|.|.|16|TRBJ2-1
CATSRDLGSSYNEQFF
TGTGCCACCAGCAGAGATCTGGGGAGCTCCTACAATGAGCAGTTCTTC
>TRBV6-1|.|.|14|TRBJ2-7
CASRPTGPRGEQYF
TGTGCCAGCAGACCCACAGGGCCCCGGGGCGAGCAGTACTTC
>TRBV6-1|.|many|15|TRBJ2-6
CATGSPTGGANVLTF
TGTGCCACCGGGTCTCCTACGGGAGGGGCCAACGTCCTGACTTTC
>TRBV7-9|.|.|15|TRBJ2-2
CASSRTAANTGELFF
TGTGCCAGCAGCCGGACAGCCGCGAACACCGGGGAGCTGTTTTTT
>TRBV29-1|TRBD2|many|14|TRBJ2-3
CSVGLAGVRDTQYF
TGCAGCGTTGGCCTAGCGGGAGTAAGAGATACGCAGTATTTT
>TRBV29-1|TRBD1|many|15|TRBJ2-3
CSVGEGTGRRDTQYF
TGCAGCGTTGGTGAAGGGACAGGGAGGCGAGATACGCAGTATTTT
>TRBV6-5|.|.|17|TRBJ2-6
CASSYSGTVSGANVLTF
TGTGCCAGCAGTTACTCCGGGACGGTCTCTGGGGCCAACGTCCTGACTTTC
>TRBV6-4|TRBD2|many|20|TRBJ2-2
CASTIGVGEREGLRDGELFF
TGTGCCAGCACCATAGGTGTGGGTGAACGGGAGGGCCTAAGGGACGGGGAGCTGTTTTTT
>TRBV15|.|.|16|TRBJ2-2
CATSRDRVGRSGELFF
TGTGCCACCAGCAGAGATAGGGTTGGGAGGTCCGGGGAGCTGTTTTTT
>TRBV29-1|.|.|14|TRBJ1-3
CSVQGGDSGNTIYF
TGCAGCGTTCAAGGGGGAGACTCTGGAAACACCATATATTTT
>TRBV6-1|.|.|14|TRBJ2-1
CASSPLLSHNEQFF
TGTGCCAGCAGCCCTCTACTTTCTCACAATGAGCAGTTCTTC
>TRBV5-1|TRBD1|few|15|TRBJ2-5
CASSSGTGGRETQYF
TGCGCCAGCAGCTCCGGGACAGGGGGCCGGGAGACCCAGTACTTC
>TRBV7-2|TRBD2|.|16|TRBJ2-3
CASSLWGGRATDTQYF
TGTGCCAGCAGCTTATGGGGCGGGAGGGCGACGGATACGCAGTATTTT
>TRBV7-2|TRBD1|.|15|TRBJ2-3
CASSKTGGRTDTQYF
TGTGCCAGCAGCAAAACAGGGGGCCGGACAGATACGCAGTATTTT